A single sample is the source of the 2 T cell receptor beta chains below, sequenced in a study of blood T cell repertoires in COVID-19. Clones were read by immunoSEQ multiplex PCR, and TCRdb kept only the in-frame ones, dropping some. The sample carries around 93,000 clones, roughly 82% recorded once. Sequencing used peripheral blood. These receptors originate from an elderly man with acute or convalescent COVID-19.

The rearrangement links TRBV6-6 to TRBJ1-1; 9 positions match TRBD1. The CDR3 extends over 15 amino acids. V dropped 11 bases and J dropped 0; count of bases not matched to a gene: 10. CDR1 MNHNY and CDR2 SVGAGI come from the germline V gene (reference sequence). The CDR3 sequence: CAGRDRDRVNTEAFF. As DNA, the CDR3 is TGTGCCGGTCGGGACAGGGACAGGGTGAACACTGAAGCTTTCTTT.

The gene calls are TRBV30 and TRBJ1-1, with D perhaps TRBD1 (5 bases). The CDR3 contains 12 residues. Germline loops: CDR1 GTSNPN, CDR2 SVGIG (reference sequence). Trimming took off 4 bases at V and 7 bases at J, with 13 bases between the two ends. CDR3 in DNA: TGTGCCTGGACCTCGTGGCAGGGTGAAGCTTTCTTT. Its protein is CAWTSWQGEAFF.